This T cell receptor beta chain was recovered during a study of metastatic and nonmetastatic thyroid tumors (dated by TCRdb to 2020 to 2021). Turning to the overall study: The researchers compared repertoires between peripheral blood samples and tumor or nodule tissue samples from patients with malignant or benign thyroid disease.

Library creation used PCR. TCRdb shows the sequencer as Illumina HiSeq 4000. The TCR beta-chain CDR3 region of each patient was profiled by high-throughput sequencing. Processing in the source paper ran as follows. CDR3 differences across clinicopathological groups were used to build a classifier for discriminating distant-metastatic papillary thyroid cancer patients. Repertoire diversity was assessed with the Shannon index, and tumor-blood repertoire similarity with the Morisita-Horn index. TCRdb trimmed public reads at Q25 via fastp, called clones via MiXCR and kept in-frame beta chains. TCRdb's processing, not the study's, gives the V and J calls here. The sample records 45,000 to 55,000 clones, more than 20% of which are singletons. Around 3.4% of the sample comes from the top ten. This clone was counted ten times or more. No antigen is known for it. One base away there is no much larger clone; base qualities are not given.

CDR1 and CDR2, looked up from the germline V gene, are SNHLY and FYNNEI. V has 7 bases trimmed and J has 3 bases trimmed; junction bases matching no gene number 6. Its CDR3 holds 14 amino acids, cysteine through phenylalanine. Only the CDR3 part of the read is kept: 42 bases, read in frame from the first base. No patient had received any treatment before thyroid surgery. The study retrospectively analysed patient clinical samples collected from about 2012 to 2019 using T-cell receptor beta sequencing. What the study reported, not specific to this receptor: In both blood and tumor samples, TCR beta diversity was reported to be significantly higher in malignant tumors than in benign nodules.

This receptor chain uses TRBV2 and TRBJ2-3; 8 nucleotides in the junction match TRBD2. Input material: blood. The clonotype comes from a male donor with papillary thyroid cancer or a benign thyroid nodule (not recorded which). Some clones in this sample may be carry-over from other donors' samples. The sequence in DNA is TGTGCCAGCAAGGCGGGAGGTGGGACAGATACGCAGTATTTT. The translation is CASKAGGGTDTQYF.